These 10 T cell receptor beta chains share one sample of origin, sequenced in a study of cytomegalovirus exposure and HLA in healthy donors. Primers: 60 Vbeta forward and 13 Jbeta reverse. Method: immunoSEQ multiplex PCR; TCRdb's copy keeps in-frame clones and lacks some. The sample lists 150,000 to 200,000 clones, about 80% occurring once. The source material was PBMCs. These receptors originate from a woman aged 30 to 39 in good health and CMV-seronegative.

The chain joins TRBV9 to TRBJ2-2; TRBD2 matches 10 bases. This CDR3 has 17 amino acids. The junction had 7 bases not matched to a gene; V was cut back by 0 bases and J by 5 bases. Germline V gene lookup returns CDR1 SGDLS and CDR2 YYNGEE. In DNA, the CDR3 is TGTGCCAGCAGCGTAGTTCTTCTAGCGGGGGAAACCGGGGAGCTGTTTTTT. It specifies CASSVVLLAGETGELFF.

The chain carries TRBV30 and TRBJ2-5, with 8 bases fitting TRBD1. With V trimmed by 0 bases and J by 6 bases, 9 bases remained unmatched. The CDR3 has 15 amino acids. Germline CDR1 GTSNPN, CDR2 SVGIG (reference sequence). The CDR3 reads CAWSVRGQGAKTQYF. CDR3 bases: TGTGCCTGGAGTGTACGAGGGCAGGGGGCGAAGACCCAGTACTTC.

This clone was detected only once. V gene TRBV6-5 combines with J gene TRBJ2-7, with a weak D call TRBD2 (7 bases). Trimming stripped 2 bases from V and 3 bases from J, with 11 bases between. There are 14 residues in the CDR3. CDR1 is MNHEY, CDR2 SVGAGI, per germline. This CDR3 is CASSYRGGFYEQYF. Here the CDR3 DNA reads TGTGCCAGCAGTTACAGGGGGGGGTTCTACGAGCAGTACTTC.

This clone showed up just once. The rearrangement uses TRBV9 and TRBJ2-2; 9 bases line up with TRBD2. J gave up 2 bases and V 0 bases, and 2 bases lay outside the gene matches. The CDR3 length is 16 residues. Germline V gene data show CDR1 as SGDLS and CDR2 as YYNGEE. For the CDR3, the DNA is TGTGCCAGCAGCGTAGTAGCGGGGGATAACACCGGGGAGCTGTTTTTT. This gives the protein CASSVVAGDNTGELFF.

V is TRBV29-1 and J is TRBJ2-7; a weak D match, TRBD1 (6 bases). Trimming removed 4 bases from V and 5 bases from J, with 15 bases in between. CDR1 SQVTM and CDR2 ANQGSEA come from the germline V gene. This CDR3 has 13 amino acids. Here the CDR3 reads CSVVPTGTHEQYF. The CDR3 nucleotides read TGCAGCGTTGTACCCACAGGGACCCACGAGCAGTACTTC.

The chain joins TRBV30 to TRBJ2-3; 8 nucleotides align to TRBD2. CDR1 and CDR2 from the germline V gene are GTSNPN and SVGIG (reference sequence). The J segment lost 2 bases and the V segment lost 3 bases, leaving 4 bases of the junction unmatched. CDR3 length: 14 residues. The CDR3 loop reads CAWRRGANTDTQYF. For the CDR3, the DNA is TGTGCCTGGAGGCGGGGGGCCAACACAGATACGCAGTATTTT.

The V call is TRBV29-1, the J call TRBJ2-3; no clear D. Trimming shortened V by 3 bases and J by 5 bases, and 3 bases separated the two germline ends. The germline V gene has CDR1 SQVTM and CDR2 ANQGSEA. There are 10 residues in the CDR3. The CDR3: CSVDRDTQYF. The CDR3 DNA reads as TGCAGCGTTGATAGAGATACGCAGTATTTT.

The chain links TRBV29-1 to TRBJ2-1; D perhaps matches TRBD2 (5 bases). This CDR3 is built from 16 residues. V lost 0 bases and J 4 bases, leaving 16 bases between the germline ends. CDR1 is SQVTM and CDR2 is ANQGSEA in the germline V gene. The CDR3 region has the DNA TGCAGCGTTGAAGATGTGGCCTCTCGAGGGTACAATGAGCAGTTCTTC. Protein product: CSVEDVASRGYNEQFF.

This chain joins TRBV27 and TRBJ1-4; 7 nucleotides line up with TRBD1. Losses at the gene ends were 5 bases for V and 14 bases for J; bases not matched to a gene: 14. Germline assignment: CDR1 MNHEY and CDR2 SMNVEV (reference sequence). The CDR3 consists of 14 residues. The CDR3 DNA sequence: TGTGCCAGCAGTCCAATATCGGACAGGCAGGCGCTGTTTTTT. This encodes CASSPISDRQALFF.

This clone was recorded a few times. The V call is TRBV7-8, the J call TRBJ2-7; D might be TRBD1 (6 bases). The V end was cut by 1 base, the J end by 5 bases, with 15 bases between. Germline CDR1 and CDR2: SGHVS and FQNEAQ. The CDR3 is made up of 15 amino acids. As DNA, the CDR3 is TGTGCCAGCAGCTTAGTTTTGGGGGCGCGGGACGAGCAGTACTTC. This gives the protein CASSLVLGARDEQYF.